This is a list of T cell receptor beta chains from one sample in a study of identical twins. TCRdb passed the 5' RACE reads through MiXCR, listing each CDR3 protein once. The sample has 1.5 million to 2 million distinct CDR3 sequences, around a third seen once. The source material was cord blood. These receptors were obtained from a newborn girl in good health. Each CDR3 is given with its conserved first and last residue. Fields, in order: D gene, clone size, V gene, J gene, CDR3 protein, CDR3 DNA. The D gene is left open where the match is weak. Only some rows state a clone size, as once, few, many or a class for expanded clones.

d_gene: -
abundance: -
v_gene: TRBV27
j_gene: TRBJ2-7
CDR3aa: CASSLPTRFLYEQYF
CDR3nt: TGTGCCAGCAGTTTACCCACACGATTCCTCTACGAGCAGTACTTC

d_gene: -
abundance: -
v_gene: TRBV6-5
j_gene: TRBJ2-1
CDR3aa: CASRDIWGSYNEQFF
CDR3nt: TGTGCCAGCAGAGACATCTGGGGGTCCTACAATGAGCAGTTCTTC

d_gene: -
abundance: -
v_gene: TRBV7-9
j_gene: TRBJ1-1
CDR3aa: CASSLNPPDRPNTEAFF
CDR3nt: TGTGCCAGCAGCTTAAACCCCCCTGACAGGCCCAACACTGAAGCTTTCTTT

d_gene: -
abundance: -
v_gene: TRBV28
j_gene: TRBJ1-1
CDR3aa: CASSPRQKNTEAFF
CDR3nt: TGTGCCAGCAGTCCCCGACAGAAGAACACTGAAGCTTTCTTT

d_gene: TRBD2
abundance: few
v_gene: TRBV12-3/TRBV12-4
j_gene: TRBJ2-5
CDR3aa: CASRSSGRRSETQYF
CDR3nt: TGTGCCAGCAGGTCTAGCGGGAGGAGGTCAGAGACCCAGTACTTC

d_gene: TRBD1
abundance: few
v_gene: TRBV5-1
j_gene: TRBJ2-1
CDR3aa: CASSLGQGGVNEQFF
CDR3nt: TGCGCCAGCAGCTTGGGACAGGGGGGAGTGAATGAGCAGTTCTTC

d_gene: TRBD1
abundance: many
v_gene: TRBV20-1
j_gene: TRBJ1-2
CDR3aa: CSARGYPGGDTF
CDR3nt: TGCAGTGCTAGAGGATATCCAGGGGGGGACACCTTC

d_gene: -
abundance: -
v_gene: TRBV2
j_gene: TRBJ1-4
CDR3aa: CAGKTRGGLNEKLFF
CDR3nt: TGTGCCGGCAAGACAAGGGGAGGGCTTAATGAAAAACTGTTTTTT

d_gene: -
abundance: -
v_gene: TRBV20-1
j_gene: TRBJ2-5
CDR3aa: CSASRAMQETQYF
CDR3nt: TGCAGTGCTAGCCGGGCCATGCAAGAGACCCAGTACTTC

d_gene: -
abundance: many
v_gene: TRBV20-1
j_gene: TRBJ2-3
CDR3aa: CSARDWAADTQYF
CDR3nt: TGCAGTGCTAGAGATTGGGCAGCAGATACGCAGTATTTT

d_gene: TRBD2
abundance: -
v_gene: TRBV20-1
j_gene: TRBJ2-7
CDR3aa: CSARGASGGTTSYEQYF
CDR3nt: TGCAGTGCTAGAGGGGCTAGCGGGGGGACTACTTCCTACGAGCAGTACTTC

d_gene: -
abundance: -
v_gene: TRBV6-5
j_gene: TRBJ1-2
CDR3aa: CASSQIKTANYGYTF
CDR3nt: TGTGCCAGCAGCCAGATTAAGACAGCTAACTATGGCTACACCTTC

d_gene: -
abundance: -
v_gene: TRBV27
j_gene: TRBJ2-7
CDR3aa: CASSFLGAYEQYF
CDR3nt: TGTGCCAGCAGTTTCCTAGGCGCCTACGAGCAGTACTTC

d_gene: -
abundance: few
v_gene: TRBV4-2
j_gene: TRBJ1-1
CDR3aa: CASSPGGVWNTEAFF
CDR3nt: TGTGCCAGCAGCCCTGGAGGGGTTTGGAACACTGAAGCTTTCTTT

d_gene: -
abundance: -
v_gene: TRBV11-2
j_gene: TRBJ2-1
CDR3aa: CASSFDRIQQFF
CDR3nt: TGTGCCAGCAGTTTCGACAGAATACAGCAGTTCTTC

d_gene: -
abundance: many
v_gene: TRBV27
j_gene: TRBJ1-2
CDR3aa: CASSPRAGVNYGYTF
CDR3nt: TGTGCCAGCAGTCCGAGAGCAGGGGTCAACTATGGCTACACCTTC

d_gene: -
abundance: -
v_gene: TRBV12-3/TRBV12-4
j_gene: TRBJ2-3
CDR3aa: CASSLRLGQHADTQYF
CDR3nt: TGTGCCAGCAGTTTACGTCTGGGGCAGCACGCAGATACGCAGTATTTT

d_gene: TRBD2
abundance: -
v_gene: TRBV7-6
j_gene: TRBJ2-7
CDR3aa: CASSLARTSGVHEQYF
CDR3nt: TGTGCCAGCAGCTTAGCCAGGACTAGCGGGGTACATGAGCAGTACTTC

d_gene: -
abundance: many
v_gene: TRBV12-3/TRBV12-4
j_gene: TRBJ2-5
CDR3aa: CASSFGGAETQYF
CDR3nt: TGCGCCAGCAGCTTTGGTGGGGCAGAGACCCAGTACTTC

d_gene: TRBD2
abundance: -
v_gene: TRBV7-2
j_gene: TRBJ2-1
CDR3aa: CASNTGGNNEQFF
CDR3nt: TGTGCCAGCAACACGGGGGGAAACAATGAGCAGTTCTTC

d_gene: -
abundance: -
v_gene: TRBV7-9
j_gene: TRBJ2-3
CDR3aa: CASSSPPGKRGDTQYF
CDR3nt: TGTGCCAGCAGCTCACCCCCGGGAAAGAGGGGAGATACGCAGTATTTT

d_gene: -
abundance: -
v_gene: TRBV12-3/TRBV12-4
j_gene: TRBJ1-2
CDR3aa: CASSFRLSSGYTF
CDR3nt: TGTGCCAGCAGTTTTAGGCTTAGCAGTGGCTACACCTTC

d_gene: -
abundance: -
v_gene: TRBV3-1
j_gene: TRBJ2-1
CDR3aa: CASSQPPSFGQFF
CDR3nt: TGTGCCAGCAGCCAGCCTCCTAGCTTCGGGCAGTTCTTC

d_gene: -
abundance: -
v_gene: TRBV7-3
j_gene: TRBJ2-5
CDR3aa: CASSRSGDREQYF
CDR3nt: TGTGCCAGCAGCAGATCTGGGGACCGGGAGCAGTACTTC

d_gene: -
abundance: -
v_gene: TRBV11-2
j_gene: TRBJ2-1
CDR3aa: CASSLGVDFSSYNEQFF
CDR3nt: TGTGCCAGCAGCTTAGGGGTTGACTTCAGCTCCTACAATGAGCAGTTCTTC

d_gene: -
abundance: -
v_gene: TRBV29-1
j_gene: TRBJ2-1
CDR3aa: CGVEQARVRNEQFF
CDR3nt: TGCGGCGTTGAGCAGGCGCGGGTCAGGAATGAGCAGTTCTTC

d_gene: -
abundance: -
v_gene: TRBV6-1
j_gene: TRBJ1-2
CDR3aa: CASKGDYGYTF
CDR3nt: TGTGCCAGCAAGGGGGACTATGGCTACACCTTC

d_gene: -
abundance: few
v_gene: TRBV28
j_gene: TRBJ2-7
CDR3aa: CASSFPRQFNYEQYF
CDR3nt: TGTGCCAGCAGCTTTCCCCGACAGTTCAACTACGAGCAGTACTTC

d_gene: TRBD2
abundance: few
v_gene: TRBV18
j_gene: TRBJ2-3
CDR3aa: CASRRTSSPTDTQYF
CDR3nt: TGTGCCAGCCGACGGACTAGTAGTCCCACAGATACGCAGTATTTT

d_gene: TRBD1
abundance: -
v_gene: TRBV30
j_gene: TRBJ2-7
CDR3aa: CAWSPLPGTVNEQYF
CDR3nt: TGTGCCTGGAGTCCCCTTCCCGGGACAGTAAACGAGCAGTACTTC

d_gene: -
abundance: few
v_gene: TRBV5-1
j_gene: TRBJ2-5
CDR3aa: CASRTTGQETQYF
CDR3nt: TGCGCCAGCAGAACTACCGGGCAAGAGACCCAGTACTTC

d_gene: -
abundance: -
v_gene: TRBV7-2
j_gene: TRBJ2-2
CDR3aa: CASSLLGGPAGELFF
CDR3nt: TGTGCCAGCAGCTTATTAGGGGGTCCGGCCGGGGAGCTGTTTTTT

d_gene: TRBD2
abundance: -
v_gene: TRBV2
j_gene: TRBJ2-7
CDR3aa: CASRSLAGVYNEQYF
CDR3nt: TGTGCCAGCAGATCACTAGCGGGGGTCTACAATGAGCAGTACTTC

d_gene: TRBD2
abundance: few
v_gene: TRBV2
j_gene: TRBJ2-2
CDR3aa: CASRTLAGTGELFF
CDR3nt: TGTGCCAGCCGTACACTAGCGGGGACCGGGGAGCTGTTTTTT

d_gene: TRBD1
abundance: -
v_gene: TRBV20-1
j_gene: TRBJ1-5
CDR3aa: CSALRGRRGNQPQHF
CDR3nt: TGCAGTGCTCTCAGGGGGCGCAGGGGCAATCAGCCCCAGCATTTT